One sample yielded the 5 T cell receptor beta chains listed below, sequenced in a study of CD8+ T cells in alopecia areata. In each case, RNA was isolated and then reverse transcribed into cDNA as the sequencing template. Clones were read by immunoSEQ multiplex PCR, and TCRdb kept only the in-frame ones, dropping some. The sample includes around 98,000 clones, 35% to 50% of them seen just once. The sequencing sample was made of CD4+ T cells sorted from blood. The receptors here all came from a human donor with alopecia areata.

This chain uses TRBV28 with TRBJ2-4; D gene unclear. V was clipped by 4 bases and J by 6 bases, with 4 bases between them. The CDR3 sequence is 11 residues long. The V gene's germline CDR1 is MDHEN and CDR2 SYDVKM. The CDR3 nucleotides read TGTGCCAGCAGTTGGGCAAACATTCAGTACTTC. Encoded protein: CASSWANIQYF. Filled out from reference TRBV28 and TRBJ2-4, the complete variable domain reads DVKVTQSSRYLVKRTGEKVFLECVQDMDHENMFWYRQDPGLGLRLIYFSYDVKMKEKGDIPEGYSVSREKKERFSLILESASTNQTSMYLCASSWANIQYFGAGTRLSVL.

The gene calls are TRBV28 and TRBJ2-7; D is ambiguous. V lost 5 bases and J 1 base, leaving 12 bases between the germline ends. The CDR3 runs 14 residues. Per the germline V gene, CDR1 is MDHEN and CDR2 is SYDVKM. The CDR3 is CASSQGYGSYEQYF. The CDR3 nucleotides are TGTGCCAGCAGTCAAGGGTACGGGTCCTACGAGCAGTACTTC.

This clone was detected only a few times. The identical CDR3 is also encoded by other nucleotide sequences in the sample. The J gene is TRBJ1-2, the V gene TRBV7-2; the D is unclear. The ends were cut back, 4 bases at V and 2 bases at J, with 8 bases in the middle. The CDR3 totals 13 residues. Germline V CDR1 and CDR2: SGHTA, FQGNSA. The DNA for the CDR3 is TGTGCCAGCAGCTCCCGGGAAAACTATGGCTACACCTTC. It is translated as CASSSRENYGYTF. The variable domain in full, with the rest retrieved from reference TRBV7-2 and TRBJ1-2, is GAGVSQSPSNKVTEKGKDVELRCDPISGHTALYWYRQSLGQGLEFLIYFQGNSAPDKSGLPSDRFSAERTGGSVSTLTIQRTQQEDSAVYLCASSSRENYGYTFGSGTRLTVV.

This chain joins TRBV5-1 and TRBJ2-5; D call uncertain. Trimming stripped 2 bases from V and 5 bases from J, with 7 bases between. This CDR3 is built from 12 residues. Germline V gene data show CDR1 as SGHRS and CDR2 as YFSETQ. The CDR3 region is CASSFISETQYF. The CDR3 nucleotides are TGCGCCAGCAGCTTCATTTCGGAGACCCAGTACTTC.

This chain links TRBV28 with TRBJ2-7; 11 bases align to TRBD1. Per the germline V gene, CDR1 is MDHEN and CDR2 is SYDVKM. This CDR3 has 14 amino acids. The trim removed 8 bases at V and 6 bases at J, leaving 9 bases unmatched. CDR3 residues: CASRPGGTGGEQYF. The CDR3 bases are TGTGCCAGCCGCCCCGGGGGGACAGGGGGCGAGCAGTACTTC.